This entry lists 9 T cell receptor beta chains sequenced from one sample in a study of shared clonotypes between healthy human individuals. Libraries were prepared by immunoSEQ multiplex PCR; TCRdb keeps only in-frame clonotypes and omits some of them. The data show about 710,000 clones, with just under 75% seen just once and over 1.5% held by the top ten. Sequencing was performed on memory CD4+ T cells sorted from blood. Noted subset: CD45RA-negative fraction. Receptor source: a woman aged 30 to 39 in good health.

The V gene is TRBV5-5, the J gene TRBJ1-2; maybe TRBD1 (5 bases). There are 18 residues in the CDR3. Trimming cost V 4 bases and J 4 bases, with 26 bases left between them. Germline V gene data show CDR1 as SGHKS and CDR2 as YYEKEE (reference sequence). CDR3 sequence reads: CASSRPDLDNPGAYGYTF. The CDR3 DNA sequence: TGTGCCAGCAGCCGTCCCGACCTGGACAACCCCGGGGCCTATGGCTACACCTTC.

V usage is TRBV5-1 and J usage is TRBJ2-7, with unresolved D. The CDR3 totals 15 residues. Germline V gene data show CDR1 as SGHRS and CDR2 as YFSETQ. The V and J ends lost 0 bases and 6 bases respectively, with 16 bases between them. The CDR3 DNA follows: TGCGCCAGCAGCTTGGCGACTCTCCCCGATCCCGAGCAGTACTTC. It yields the protein CASSLATLPDPEQYF. Based on the CDR3 plus reference TRBV5-1 and TRBJ2-7, the full variable domain is KAGVTQTPRYLIKTRGQQVTLSCSPISGHRSVSWYQQTPGQGLQFLFEYFSETQRNKGNFPGRFSGRQFSNSRSEMNVSTLELGDSALYLCASSLATLPDPEQYFGPGTRLTVT.

The chain links TRBV5-6 to TRBJ2-3; the D is unclear. Trimming left V 0 bases short and J 0 bases short, with 8 bases between. Per the germline V gene, CDR1 is SGHDT and CDR2 is YYEEEE. The CDR3 extends over 15 amino acids. The CDR3: CASSLGLVSTDTQYF. CDR3 sequence (DNA): TGTGCCAGCAGCTTGGGGCTAGTGAGCACAGATACGCAGTATTTT.

The chain couples TRBV7-9 to TRBJ1-1; D perhaps matches TRBD1 (5 bases). V was shortened by 2 bases and J by 8 bases, with 18 bases between the two germline ends. The CDR3 loop spans 15 amino acids. Germline CDR1 SEHNR, CDR2 FQNEAQ (reference sequence). This CDR3 reads CASSLSSGGFKEAFF. The CDR3 region has the DNA TGTGCCAGCAGCTTATCCTCGGGGGGGTTTAAAGAAGCTTTCTTT.

The V call is TRBV7-7, the J call TRBJ2-1; D may be TRBD1 or TRBD2 (6 bases each). The CDR3 is 15 amino acids. Per germline, CDR1 SSHAT and CDR2 FNYEAQ (reference sequence). V lost 5 bases and J lost 7, with 18 bases in between. CDR3 DNA sequence: TGTGCCAGCAGCCCTACCGGGGGCCCGGGAAATGAGCAGTTCTTC. Translated, it gives CASSPTGGPGNEQFF.

The gene calls are TRBV6-6 and TRBJ2-2; a possible D gene is TRBD2 (6 bases). Looked up from germline, CDR1 is MNHNY and CDR2 is SVGAGI (reference sequence). Trimming took 7 bases from V and 1 from J, leaving 10 bases between them. The CDR3 has 14 amino acids. CDR3 sequence: CASNLAKNTGELFF. CDR3 nucleotides: TGTGCCAGCAACCTAGCGAAGAACACCGGGGAGCTGTTTTTT.

Note on this clone: This sequence may be a read error, since a much larger clone differs from it by one base. The rearrangement uses TRBV7-9 and TRBJ2-4; D perhaps matches TRBD2 (6 bases). The germline V gene has CDR1 SEHNR and CDR2 FQNEAQ (reference sequence). This CDR3 region has 14 residues. The CDR3 sequence: CASGLGGETDIQYF. The DNA of the CDR3 is TGTGCCAGCGGCTTAGGAGGGGAGACGGACATTCAGTACTTC.

The rearrangement uses TRBV6-5 and TRBJ1-5, with D perhaps TRBD1 (6 bases). Germline V gives CDR1 MNHEY, CDR2 SVGAGI. The CDR3 is made up of 15 amino acids. Trimming pared 0 bases from V and 7 bases from J, leaving 13 bases between. In DNA, the CDR3 is TGTGCCAGCAGTTACTCGGGAGAGGGGGTCCAGCCCCAGCATTTT. Its translation: CASSYSGEGVQPQHF.

V is TRBV19 and J is TRBJ2-3; 9 bases are shared with TRBD1. The germline CDR1 and CDR2 sequences are LNHDA and SQIVND (reference sequence). The CDR3 runs to 16 residues. V was pared by 5 bases and J by 5 bases, with 11 bases of the junction left unmatched. Written as DNA, the CDR3 is TGTGCCAGTAGTTCAAGGGACAGGGCCGGGGAAGATACGCAGTATTTT. It yields the protein CASSSRDRAGEDTQYF. The whole variable domain, filled in from reference TRBV19 and TRBJ2-3, reads DGGITQSPKYLFRKEGQNVTLSCEQNLNHDAMYWYRQDPGQGLRLIYYSQIVNDFQKGDIAEGYSVSREKKESFPLTVTSAQKNPTAFYLCASSSRDRAGEDTQYFGPGTRLTVL.